What follows describes a single T cell receptor beta chain. Its matching antigen is unknown. What was amplified from RNA transcripts were TCR beta CDR3 regions. Researchers ran a first-round RT-PCR on the TCR CDR3 using the HTBI primer set. TCRdb ran MiXCR on the multiplex PCR reads and lists one entry per CDR3 protein. Here the sample spans 700,000 to 850,000 distinct CDR3 sequences, around a third being singletons. The PBMCs had their origin in about 9.7 ml of fresh peripheral blood. These data belong to a study of T cells in Graves' hyperthyroidism and ophthalmopathy. Study overall: Peripheral blood was collected at initial diagnosis, before any treatment. General study points: In blood, most of the thyroid clonotypes expanded above 0.001 were also present.

This receptor was identified in a middle-aged woman with Graves' hyperthyroidism. Sample: blood.

The CDR3 loop is CASSLGQTGTGRITNEKLFF. The CDR3 DNA reads TGTGCCAGCAGCTTGGGCCAGACAGGGACAGGAAGAATAACTAATGAAAAACTGTTTTTT. The chain links TRBV5-8 to TRBJ1-4; TRBD1 aligns across 8 bases. Germline V lookup: CDR1 SGHTS, CDR2 YDEGEE. There are 20 residues in the CDR3. The V segment lost 0 bases and the J segment 1 base; nucleotides outside the gene matches: 14.